This T cell receptor beta chain was profiled in a study of graft-versus-host responses after intestinal transplantation (dated by TCRdb to about 2021). A note on the overall study: The transplants that recipients received were multivisceral, liver-intestinal, or isolated intestinal. Anti-thymocyte globulin induction was given to all recipients, followed by maintenance tacrolimus and steroids for approximately 3 years. Instead of going to the commercial service, samples from a few later patients were sequenced in-house on an Illumina MiSeq and processed with MiXCR. Alloreactive clones were identified by sequencing pre-transplant mixed lymphocyte reaction products and comparing them with unstimulated pre-transplant donor and recipient T cells. A peak of at least 4% donor T cells among recipient peripheral blood mononuclear cells was the definition used for donor T cell macrochimerism. After intestinal transplantation, graft-versus-host and host-versus-graft alloreactive T cell clones in the graft, circulation and bone marrow were tracked using bulk TCR-beta CDR3 sequencing. A cohort of more than 20 intestinal transplant recipients, including one retransplant, was enrolled, and 3 patients lacking pretransplant specimens were excluded. Here is what the overall study found, with its caveats: GvH clones were found in recipient bone marrow, and some of the GvH clones appeared earlier in ileal mucosa or blood, which is consistent with an intestinal mucosal origin. Early after transplant, peak levels of circulating GvH clones were found to be associated with declines in HvG clones. In the allografts of patients with donor T cell macrochimerism, GvH to HvG T cell clonal ratios were high. The relatively low number and heterogeneity of intestinal transplant patients limited the conclusions.

According to the study, the label for this sample's time point signals: cells obtained before transplantation from donor or recipient. CD3+CD4+ and CD3+CD8+ populations were FACS-sorted from unstimulated pre-transplant donor and recipient cells taken from spleen or lymph nodes. Library preparation employed the immunoSEQ multiplex PCR assay. For most patients, genomic DNA was isolated with the Qiagen DNeasy Blood and Tissue Kit and shipped frozen to Adaptive Biotechnologies for TCR sequencing. For most patients, genomic DNA was subjected to high-throughput TCR-beta CDR3 sequencing by Adaptive Biotechnologies. For the original study's pipeline: TCR sequencing data for around 19 patients were retrieved from Adaptive's ImmunoSEQ software; a few other patients were processed with MiXCR and VDJtools. To correct CD4 versus CD8 sorting errors, any sequence found in both subsets at a frequency ratio below 5:1 was removed. CDR3 nucleotide sequences shared between donor and recipient were removed because the origin of such sequences could not be assigned. To count as alloreactive, a clone needed at least 2-fold expansion over unstimulated cells and a minimum CFSE-low frequency of 0.002% (template counts) or 0.001% (read counts). Clones detected in sequenced pre-transplant spleen, lymph node, or MLR CFSE-low populations of the donor or recipient were defined as mappable. Cumulative frequency of alloreactive clones was calculated as a percentage of all sequences weighted by copy number. Here the immuneACCESS table is served through TCRdb, limited to in-frame sequences with V and J called. Missing clones are a known gap in these copies; in checked studies unresolved V genes cover under half, and the rest lacks a known reason. From that table come the V and J calls and clone size; the DNA was used to work out D and trimming. The sample table contains about 130,000 clones; only one count was recorded for around nine tenths of them. Around 0.15% of the sample is taken by the ten largest.

The V and J ends are trimmed by 5 bases and 2 bases, leaving 10 bases between them. CDR1 and CDR2 are drawn from the germline V gene (reference sequence): GTSNPN, SVGIG. From the cysteine through the phenylalanine, the CDR3 covers 12 amino acids. Only the CDR3 portion is preserved as DNA: 36 bases, with reading frame beginning at the first base. Concerning this clone itself: Its target antigen remains unknown. Per-base qualities were not stored, and no clone one base away is much larger.

The chain couples TRBV30 to TRBJ2-7, with a weak D call of TRBD1 (6 bases match). The source was unstimulated CD4+ T cells sorted from spleen or lymph node cells, collected before intestinal transplant. This clonotype was sampled from a human donor who received an intestinal transplant. CDR3 reads: CAWAQGTYEQYF. The base sequence is TGTGCCTGGGCACAGGGTACCTACGAGCAGTACTTC.